The 28 T cell receptor beta chains in this list originate from one sample, sequenced in a study of brain T cells in children with intractable seizures. Sequenced by immunoSEQ multiplex PCR; TCRdb stores in-frame clones only, minus some. Of around 80,000 clones detected, around 90% appear once; the ten largest clones hold about 23%. Sequencing used peripheral blood, obtained at surgery. All receptors come from a girl aged 2-10 years with Rasmussen encephalitis and intractable seizures.

The chain is built from TRBV5-6 and TRBJ1-1; D gene uncertain. This CDR3 comprises 13 residues. The germline V and J ends were trimmed by 1 base and 4 bases, with 8 bases remaining between them. Per the germline V gene, CDR1 is SGHDT and CDR2 is YYEEEE. CDR3 coding DNA: TGTGCCAGCAGCTTGAGAAGGGCCACTGAAGCTTTCTTT. Translated, it gives CASSLRRATEAFF.

The chain uses TRBV14 and TRBJ2-2; unclear D gene. Per germline, CDR1 SGHDN and CDR2 FVKESK. V lost 1 base, J lost 6 bases, and 6 bases lay in between. This CDR3 is 13 amino acids long. CDR3 sequence (DNA): TGTGCCAGCAGCCAAGTCTTAGCCGGGGAGCTGTTTTTT. Translation: CASSQVLAGELFF.

The gene calls are TRBV2 and TRBJ2-7; 9 positions match TRBD1. J was trimmed by 4 bases and V by 4 bases; bases with no gene match: 5. The germline V gene has CDR1 SNHLY and CDR2 FYNNEI. This CDR3 is built from 14 residues. The CDR3 coding sequence is TGTGCCAGCAGTGTAGTGGGACAGGGTTACGAGCAGTACTTC. Its protein product is CASSVVGQGYEQYF.

The chain recombines TRBV3-1 (or the pseudogene TRBV3-2) with TRBJ2-2, with D unclear. Germline V CDR1 and CDR2: LGHDT, YNNKEL (reference sequence). The CDR3 spans 13 residues. Trimming stripped 2 bases from V and 5 bases from J, with 6 bases between. The CDR3 loop reads CASSQTETGELFF. The CDR3 region has the DNA TGTGCCAGCAGCCAAACAGAGACCGGGGAGCTGTTTTTT.

V usage is TRBV12-5 and J usage is TRBJ2-1; a weak D match, TRBD1 (5 bases). Looked up from germline, CDR1 is LGHNT and CDR2 is FRNRAP. The CDR3 covers 11 residues. V lost 6 bases, J lost 8 bases, and 8 bases lay in between. CDR3 DNA: TGTGCTAGTGGGACAGTAGATGAGCAGTTCTTC. Its protein is CASGTVDEQFF.

The chain carries TRBV7-9 and TRBJ2-2; tentative D call: TRBD1 (5 bases). Germline V gene lookup returns CDR1 SEHNR and CDR2 FQNEAQ (reference sequence). This CDR3 comprises 14 residues. Trimming pared 0 bases from V and 4 bases from J, leaving 6 bases between. CDR3 nucleotide sequence: TGTGCCAGCAGCTTAGCAGGGGCCACCGGGGAGCTGTTTTTT. It codes for CASSLAGATGELFF.

The chain is built from TRBV19 and TRBJ1-2, with TRBD1 matching over 7 bases. CDR1 is LNHDA and CDR2 is SQIVND in the germline V gene (reference sequence). V shed 11 bases, J shed 6 bases, and the junction held 15 bases outside the gene matches. The CDR3 runs 14 residues. The CDR3 reads CAWVFLGQENGYTF. CDR3 DNA sequence: TGTGCCTGGGTTTTTCTTGGACAGGAGAATGGCTACACCTTC.

V gene TRBV19 combines with J gene TRBJ1-5; 10 bases are shared with TRBD1. CDR1 and CDR2 from the germline V gene are LNHDA and SQIVND (reference sequence). V shed 3 bases, J shed 7 bases, and the junction held 9 bases outside the gene matches. This CDR3 is 16 amino acids long. CDR3 DNA sequence: TGTGCCAGTAGTATTCGGGACAGGGGACGGGGGCAGCCCCAGCATTTT. This codes for CASSIRDRGRGQPQHF.

This clone was found once. This rearrangement joins TRBV28 to TRBJ1-6; D perhaps matches TRBD1 (6 bases). The CDR3 runs to 15 residues. The V end was cut by 7 bases, the J end by 9 bases, with 19 bases between. The germline V gene has CDR1 MDHEN and CDR2 SYDVKM. CDR3 nucleotide sequence: TGTGCCAGCACCCCGATTGGGGACACCTTTTCACCCCTCCACTTT. Its protein product is CASTPIGDTFSPLHF.

This clone was counted only a few times. The chain recombines TRBV6-5 with TRBJ1-5; D might be TRBD1 (6 bases). Trimming shortened V by 4 bases and J by 2 bases, and 9 bases separated the two germline ends. CDR3 length: 14 amino acids. Germline V gene lookup returns CDR1 MNHEY and CDR2 SVGAGI. DNA for the CDR3: TGTGCCAGCAGTTCCAGGACAGGCAATCAGCCCCAGCATTTT. Amino acid sequence: CASSSRTGNQPQHF.

J is TRBJ1-2 and V is TRBV28; no definite D call. The CDR3 consists of 16 residues. The V gene lost 6 bases and the J gene lost 4 bases, with 21 bases spanning the gap. The V gene's germline CDR1 is MDHEN and CDR2 SYDVKM. The CDR3 nucleotides read TGTGCCAGCAGCCCCGAGGTGTTCCGCGTAGGCTATGGCTACACCTTC. Encoded protein: CASSPEVFRVGYGYTF.

The chain recombines TRBV9 with TRBJ2-1; TRBD2 aligns across 12 bases. V trimming: 2 bases; J trimming: 6 bases; junction bases outside the gene matches: 3. CDR3 length: 15 amino acids. Germline V gene sequence: CDR1 SGDLS, CDR2 YYNGEE. The CDR3 region has the DNA TGTGCCAGCAGCGTGACGACTAGCGGGGGCAATGAGCAGTTCTTC. Its protein product is CASSVTTSGGNEQFF.

The chain joins TRBV4-1 to TRBJ2-2; D call uncertain. The CDR3 totals 16 residues. V lost 4 bases and J 0 bases, leaving 12 bases between the germline ends. Germline V gene sequence: CDR1 MGHRA, CDR2 YSYEKL. CDR3 in amino acids: CASSPALQSNTGELFF. CDR3 DNA sequence: TGCGCCAGCAGCCCTGCGTTACAGTCGAACACCGGGGAGCTGTTTTTT.

The chain carries TRBV18 and TRBJ1-1; 7 bases fit TRBD1. The germline gives CDR1 KGHSH, CDR2 LQKENI. The CDR3 extends over 15 amino acids. The ends lost 4 bases at V and 2 bases at J; junction bases unmatched: 7. In DNA, the CDR3 is TGTGCCAGCTCACGACCACAGGGGAGAAACACTGAAGCTTTCTTT. It encodes CASSRPQGRNTEAFF.

This clone has just one count. This rearrangement joins TRBV6-1 to TRBJ2-3; possibly TRBD2 for D (6 bases). The germline V and J ends were trimmed by 4 bases and 2 bases, with 16 bases remaining between them. Germline loops: CDR1 MNHNS, CDR2 SASEGT. There are 16 residues in the CDR3. The CDR3 sequence is CASSAWRGVYTDTQYF. The CDR3 nucleotides read TGTGCCAGCAGTGCCTGGCGGGGAGTTTACACAGATACGCAGTATTTT.

The CDR3 loop is CASSLDRGPNQPQHF. In DNA form, the CDR3 reads TGCGCCAGCAGCTTGGACAGGGGACCCAATCAGCCCCAGCATTTT. V is TRBV5-1 and J is TRBJ1-5; TRBD1 matches at 7 bases. The V gene end was trimmed by 0 bases and the J gene end by 3 bases; junction bases not matched to a gene: 3. The CDR3 extends over 15 amino acids. CDR1 is SGHRS, CDR2 YFSETQ, per germline.

V usage is TRBV6-5 and J usage is TRBJ2-7; D not certain. The CDR3 is 13 residues long. CDR1 and CDR2 (germline): MNHEY, SVGAGI. V dropped 4 bases and J dropped 2 bases, with 9 bases sitting between them. The CDR3 bases are TGTGCCAGCAGTTCCCGATCCCCCTACGAGCAGTACTTC. This encodes CASSSRSPYEQYF.

V and J are TRBV5-4 and TRBJ2-3, with 7 bases identical to TRBD1. The germline CDR1 and CDR2 sequences are SGHNT and YYREEE (reference sequence). This CDR3 is 15 amino acids long. The junction had 4 bases not matched to a gene; V was cut back by 1 base and J by 2 bases. CDR3 nucleotide sequence: TGTGCCAGCAGCTTGCCACAGGGGCCCACAGATACGCAGTATTTT. The encoded protein is CASSLPQGPTDTQYF.

As DNA, the CDR3 is TGTGCCAGCAGTTCCTTAAATCAGCCCCAGCATTTT. Residues: CASSSLNQPQHF. V gene TRBV27 combines with J gene TRBJ1-5; D is unclear. Germline V lookup: CDR1 MNHEY, CDR2 SMNVEV (reference sequence). With 4 bases removed from V and 4 bases from J, the gap between germline ends came to 5 bases. This CDR3 has 12 amino acids.

This clone was seen a handful of times. The chain couples TRBV10-2 to TRBJ1-5; a weak D match, TRBD1 (5 bases). This CDR3 spans 15 amino acids. Germline CDR1 WSHSY, CDR2 SAAADI. V was pared by 3 bases and J by 2 bases, with 11 bases between. The CDR3 nucleotides are TGCGCCAGCAGTGACCAGGGTCAGCGCAATCAGCCCCAGCATTTT. It codes for CASSDQGQRNQPQHF.

The chain has TRBV6-5 and TRBJ2-2; TRBD2 might be the D (5 bases). Trimming cost V 6 bases and J 6 bases, with 14 bases left between them. The CDR3 has 14 amino acids. Germline CDR1 is MNHEY and CDR2 is SVGAGI. DNA for the CDR3: TGTGCCAGCAGACAGATTATGGGAGCCGGGGAGCTGTTTTTT. Translated: CASRQIMGAGELFF.

The V call is TRBV11-2, the J call TRBJ2-7, with 8 nucleotides matching TRBD1. This CDR3 has 15 residues. Per germline, CDR1 SGHAT and CDR2 FQNNGV. The trim removed 1 base at V and 6 bases at J, leaving 8 bases unmatched. Here the CDR3 DNA reads TGTGCCAGCAGCTTAGTGGACAGGGTTCGGGGCGAGCAGTACTTC. Protein sequence: CASSLVDRVRGEQYF.

J is TRBJ1-1 and V is TRBV5-5; D is undetermined. V gave up 6 bases and J gave up 3 bases, with 12 bases separating them. Germline CDR1 SGHKS, CDR2 YYEKEE (reference sequence). The CDR3 sequence is 13 residues long. In nucleotides, the CDR3 is TGTGCCAGCACCCTAGGTGTTTACACTGAAGCTTTCTTT. Residues: CASTLGVYTEAFF.

V is TRBV2 and J is TRBJ1-2; TRBD1 aligns across 7 bases. CDR3 length: 16 residues. J was trimmed by 5 bases and V by 4 bases; bases with no gene match: 13. CDR1 is SNHLY, CDR2 FYNNEI, per germline. Written as DNA, the CDR3 is TGTGCCAGCAGTGGCCTCAACAGGGGTCTAATATATGGCTACACCTTC. Translated, it gives CASSGLNRGLIYGYTF. Combining the CDR3 with reference TRBV2 and TRBJ1-2 gives the whole variable domain EPEVTQTPSHQVTQMGQEVILRCVPISNHLYFYWYRQILGQKVEFLVSFYNNEISEKSEIFDDQFSVERPDGSNFTLKIRSTKLEDSAMYFCASSGLNRGLIYGYTFGSGTRLTVV.

The J gene is TRBJ2-2, the V gene TRBV10-2; D is perhaps TRBD1 or TRBD2 (6 bases each). Per germline, CDR1 WSHSY and CDR2 SAAADI. The V gene lost 3 bases and the J gene lost 6 bases, with 14 bases spanning the gap. This CDR3 comprises 15 residues. The CDR3 DNA reads as TGCGCCAGCAGTGAAGCACAGGGAGGCCCCGGGGAGCTGTTTTTT. It is translated as CASSEAQGGPGELFF.

The chain carries TRBV6-5 and TRBJ1-2, with D unresolved. V lost 5 bases to trimming and J lost 4 bases, with 8 bases between them. The V gene's germline CDR1 is MNHEY and CDR2 SVGAGI. The CDR3 extends over 12 amino acids. CDR3 nucleotide sequence: TGTGCCAGCAGTAGCCGGGTCTATGGCTACACCTTC. It yields the protein CASSSRVYGYTF.

The J gene is TRBJ2-7, the V gene TRBV15; 8 positions agree with TRBD1. CDR1 and CDR2 from the germline V gene are LNHNV and YYDKDF (reference sequence). This CDR3 has 16 residues. V was clipped by 0 bases and J by 5 bases; unmatched bases: 9. The DNA of the CDR3 is TGTGCCACCAGCAGAGACCGGGACAGGATGTCCCACGAGCAGTACTTC. It is translated as CATSRDRDRMSHEQYF.

This rearrangement joins TRBV30 to TRBJ2-3; 9 nucleotides line up with TRBD2. V lost 6 bases, J lost 4 bases, and 2 bases stayed unmatched. Germline V gene data show CDR1 as GTSNPN and CDR2 as SVGIG (reference sequence). CDR3 length equals 12 residues. CDR3: CACSSGADTQYF. CDR3 bases: TGTGCCTGCTCTAGCGGGGCAGATACGCAGTATTTT. Full variable domain (remainder filled in from reference TRBV30 and TRBJ2-3): SQTIHQWPATLVQPVGSPLSLECTVEGTSNPNLYWYRQAAGRGLQLLFYSVGIGQISSEVPQNLSASRPQDRQFILSSKKLLLSDSGFYLCACSSGADTQYFGPGTRLTVL.